Below are 8 T cell receptor beta chains sequenced from a single sample in a study of T cell repertoires in cytomegalovirus infection. Their antigen targets remain unknown. TCRdb recomputed calls from the reads with MiXCR, one row per CDR3 protein. This sample has fewer than 85,000 distinct CDR3 sequences; approximately 43% occur once, and the top ten carry over 85%. The source material was CD8+ T cells from cultured PBMCs, sampled from culture after CMV antigen stimulation. The receptor set was obtained from a human donor in good health (CMV status not recorded). Some clones in this sample may be carry-over from other donors' samples.

The sample holds a few counts of this clonotype. The rearrangement joins TRBV4-1 to TRBJ2-7, with TRBD2 matching 11 bases. Trimming at V came to 0 bases and at J to 5 bases, leaving 3 bases not matched to a gene. The CDR3 has 15 residues. Germline CDR1 and CDR2: MGHRA and YSYEKL. The CDR3: CASSQDETSGDEQYF. The CDR3 DNA is TGCGCCAGCAGCCAAGACGAGACTAGCGGGGACGAGCAGTACTTC.

The chain carries TRBV5-1 and TRBJ2-7; no firm D call. The CDR3 consists of 17 residues. Germline V lookup: CDR1 SGHRS, CDR2 YFSETQ. V shed 3 bases and J shed 0 bases, with 19 bases lying between them. The CDR3 coding sequence is TGCGCCAGCAGCTATCAAGGAGCAGGTCCGAGCTCCTACGAGCAGTACTTC. Its protein is CASSYQGAGPSSYEQYF.

This clonotype was seen once. This chain links TRBV10-3 with TRBJ2-7; possible D gene TRBD1, 5 bases. Trimming shortened V by 3 bases and J by 3 bases, and 9 bases separated the two germline ends. This CDR3 has 13 residues. Germline CDR1 ENHRY, CDR2 SYGVKD. CDR3 region: CAISDLDSYEQYF. The CDR3 region has the DNA TGTGCCATCAGTGATTTAGACAGCTACGAGCAGTACTTC.

The rearrangement links TRBV4-1 to TRBJ2-7; TRBD2 aligns across 8 bases. V was clipped by 0 bases and J by 3 bases; unmatched bases: 7. This CDR3 comprises 16 residues. The germline V gene encodes CDR1 MGHRA and CDR2 YSYEKL. The CDR3 DNA reads as TGCGCCAGCAGCCAAGATCGAACTAGCGGAGGCTACGAGCAGTACTTC. Its translation is CASSQDRTSGGYEQYF.

The chain employs TRBV28 and TRBJ2-7; 10 nucleotides align to TRBD2. The CDR3 runs to 15 residues. CDR1 and CDR2 (germline): MDHEN, SYDVKM. The trim removed 3 bases at V and 3 bases at J, leaving 5 bases unmatched. The DNA for the CDR3 is TGTGCCAGCAGTTTTGGACTAGCGGATAACTACGAGCAGTACTTC. This codes for CASSFGLADNYEQYF.

This rearrangement joins TRBV28 to TRBJ2-7; D may match TRBD1 or TRBD2 (5 bases each). V was shortened by 3 bases and J by 5 bases, with 20 bases between the two germline ends. This CDR3 comprises 16 residues. The V gene's germline CDR1 is MDHEN and CDR2 SYDVKM. The CDR3 is CASSFVDSSTGDEQYF. Written as DNA, the CDR3 is TGTGCCAGCAGTTTCGTTGACAGCTCCACCGGGGACGAGCAGTACTTC.

V is TRBV7-9 and J is TRBJ1-2, with D tentatively TRBD1 (5 bases). Trimming stripped 6 bases from V and 4 bases from J, with 18 bases between. The V gene's germline CDR1 is SEHNR and CDR2 FQNEAQ (reference sequence). This CDR3 is 15 amino acids long. As DNA, the CDR3 is TGTGCCAGCAGTTTTGGGACTTCAGGAGGCTATGGCTACACCTTC. Residues: CASSFGTSGGYGYTF.

V and J are TRBV7-6 and TRBJ2-7; 9 nucleotides match TRBD2. This CDR3 spans 16 amino acids. V dropped 1 base and J dropped 4; count of bases not matched to a gene: 8. Per germline, CDR1 SGHVS and CDR2 FNYEAQ. This CDR3 reads CASSLVGGRGGYEQYF. DNA of the CDR3: TGTGCCAGCAGCTTAGTAGGCGGGAGGGGGGGGTACGAGCAGTACTTC.